These T cell receptor beta chains were read from a single sample in a study of T-cell reconstitution after alpha-beta-depleted transplantation in children. TCRdb fed the PCR reads into MiXCR, producing one record per CDR3 protein. Altogether approximately 510,000 distinct CDR3 sequences are present, about 17% being singletons, with the ten largest covering 3.3%. The sequenced sample was PBMCs from the stem cell graft donor, obtained from the stem cell graft. The receptors come from a human donor who donated a stem cell graft to a child with acute lymphoblastic leukemia. CDR3s include the opening cysteine and the closing phenylalanine or tryptophan. A D gene is named only where the DNA matches it firmly. Part of the rows lack a size; the others show once, few, many or a class for expanded clones.

v_call	clone_size	d_call	j_call	cdr3_aa	cdr3_nt
TRBV4-1	NA	NA	TRBJ1-4	CASSQVGLNEKLFF	TGCGCCAGCAGCCAAGTAGGCCTTAATGAAAAACTGTTTTTT
TRBV6-1	once	NA	TRBJ2-1	CDSSELPPRSDNEQFF	TGTGACAGCAGTGAACTCCCCCCCAGGTCTGACAATGAGCAGTTCTTC
TRBV4-1	few	NA	TRBJ1-2	CASSLVQGEDYGYTF	TGCGCCAGCAGCCTCGTACAGGGAGAGGACTATGGCTACACCTTC
TRBV4-1	few	NA	TRBJ2-3	CASSGGIEVDTQYF	TGCGCCAGCAGCGGTGGGATCGAGGTAGATACGCAGTATTTT
TRBV27	NA	NA	TRBJ2-7	CASSPTDGGYEQYF	TGTGCCAGCAGTCCCACGGACGGGGGCTACGAGCAGTACTTC
TRBV7-6	few	TRBD1	TRBJ2-7	CASSLGQGIYYYEQYF	TGTGCCAGCAGCCTTGGACAGGGAATATATTATTACGAGCAGTACTTC
TRBV6-1	few	NA	TRBJ1-5	CASSRTGTVQPQHF	TGTGCCAGCAGTAGAACAGGGACGGTTCAGCCCCAGCATTTT
TRBV10-1	NA	NA	TRBJ2-5	CASSEAQGTQYF	TGCGCCAGCAGTGAGGCCCAGGGGACCCAGTACTTC
TRBV21-1	many	NA	TRBJ1-5	CASSKGWDKSGQPQHF	TGTGCCAGCAGCAAAGGTTGGGACAAGTCGGGTCAGCCCCAGCATTTT
TRBV5-1	NA	NA	TRBJ1-1	CASSLRTVNTEAFF	TGCGCCAGCAGCTTGCGGACAGTGAACACTGAAGCTTTCTTT
TRBV5-1	NA	TRBD1	TRBJ2-7	CASSWGQVKDYEQYF	TGCGCCAGCAGCTGGGGACAGGTAAAGGACTACGAGCAGTACTTC
TRBV15	few	NA	TRBJ1-2	CATSSAHRRLYGYTF	TGTGCCACCAGCAGCGCTCACAGGCGACTTTATGGCTACACCTTC
TRBV12-3/TRBV12-4	NA	TRBD2	TRBJ2-1	CASTRTRFNNEQFF	TGTGCCAGCACTAGGACTAGATTTAACAATGAGCAGTTCTTC
TRBV2	NA	TRBD2	TRBJ2-2	CAGREGPTGELFF	TGTGCCGGAAGGGAGGGCCCCACCGGGGAGCTGTTTTTT
TRBV5-1	few	TRBD1	TRBJ1-5	CASSVQGGGNQPQHF	TGCGCCAGCAGCGTACAGGGGGGCGGCAATCAGCCCCAGCATTTT
TRBV5-1	NA	TRBD1	TRBJ2-7	CASSYAIVRDRQYDQYF	TGCGCCAGCAGCTATGCAATCGTCCGGGACAGGCAATACGACCAGTACTTC
TRBV13	few	TRBD2	TRBJ2-5	CASSPSGAGRGTQYF	TGTGCCAGCAGCCCCTCGGGAGCGGGGCGTGGGACCCAGTACTTC
TRBV7-2	few	NA	TRBJ2-1	CASSFREQFF	TGTGCCAGCAGCTTCCGGGAGCAGTTCTTC
TRBV29-1	few	NA	TRBJ2-3	CSVEDRYVVDTQYF	TGCAGCGTTGAAGATAGATACGTTGTAGATACGCAGTATTTT
TRBV20-1	NA	TRBD2	TRBJ2-3	CSATSGRADTQYF	TGCAGTGCCACTAGCGGGAGGGCAGATACGCAGTATTTT
TRBV12-3/TRBV12-4	NA	TRBD2	TRBJ2-2	CASSLMGGLNTGELFF	TGTGCCAGCAGTTTAATGGGAGGGTTAAACACCGGGGAGCTGTTTTTT
TRBV5-1	few	NA	TRBJ2-7	CASSEGATYEQYF	TGCGCCAGCAGTGAGGGAGCCACCTACGAGCAGTACTTC
TRBV11-3	few	NA	TRBJ2-2	CASSSGGGGTGELFF	TGTGCCAGCAGCTCCGGAGGGGGGGGCACCGGGGAGCTGTTTTTT
TRBV12-3/TRBV12-4	few	NA	TRBJ2-3	CASSPPAGLDTQYF	TGTGCCAGCAGCCCCCCAGCAGGGTTAGATACGCAGTATTTT
TRBV6-1	NA	TRBD1	TRBJ2-1	CASSGTGGPNEQFF	TGTGCCAGCAGTGGGACAGGGGGGCCCAATGAGCAGTTCTTC
TRBV5-1	once	NA	TRBJ1-1	CASPPFGGADTEAFF	TGCGCCAGCCCCCCCTTCGGGGGCGCCGACACTGAAGCTTTCTTT
TRBV7-6	NA	NA	TRBJ2-5	CASSPPRGTDQETQYF	TGTGCCAGCAGCCCCCCTCGCGGGACAGACCAAGAGACCCAGTACTTC
TRBV12-3/TRBV12-4	few	NA	TRBJ1-2	CASSRVSGKENYGYTF	TGTGCCAGCAGTCGTGTGTCAGGAAAGGAGAACTATGGCTACACCTTC
TRBV5-6	NA	NA	TRBJ2-1	CASSFPTTEQFF	TGTGCCAGCAGCTTCCCGACGACTGAGCAGTTCTTC
TRBV5-6	few	NA	TRBJ2-3	CASSLVPAAGPRTQYF	TGTGCCAGCAGCTTGGTTCCGGCCGCTGGGCCGCGTACGCAGTATTTT
TRBV20-1	NA	NA	TRBJ1-1	CSAREGWLATEAFF	TGCAGTGCTAGAGAAGGTTGGCTGGCCACTGAAGCTTTCTTT
TRBV9	NA	TRBD2	TRBJ2-7	CASSPSGRMGNEQYF	TGTGCCAGCAGCCCTAGCGGGAGAATGGGGAACGAGCAGTACTTC
TRBV5-1	few	NA	TRBJ2-1	CASSNPLASSYNEQFF	TGCGCCAGCAGTAATCCCCTGGCGAGCTCCTACAATGAGCAGTTCTTC
TRBV2	NA	TRBD2	TRBJ2-6	CASSGLAGAPPSGANVLTF	TGTGCCAGCAGCGGACTAGCGGGTGCTCCCCCCTCTGGGGCCAACGTCCTGACTTTC
TRBV9	few	TRBD2	TRBJ2-5	CASSVGVREGETQYF	TGTGCCAGCAGCGTAGGAGTCAGGGAGGGAGAGACCCAGTACTTC
TRBV20-1	NA	NA	TRBJ2-5	CSAPDGQYQETQYF	TGCAGTGCACCCGACGGCCAGTACCAAGAGACCCAGTACTTC
TRBV5-1	few	NA	TRBJ2-3	CASSLLGIPRGTQYF	TGCGCCAGCAGCTTGCTTGGGATTCCCCGTGGTACGCAGTATTTT
TRBV5-1	few	NA	TRBJ2-1	CASSYRGHSYNEQFF	TGCGCCAGCAGCTACCGCGGACACTCCTACAATGAGCAGTTCTTC
TRBV18	few	NA	TRBJ2-7	CASSLNRDTEQYF	TGTGCCAGCTCACTCAACCGGGACACCGAGCAGTACTTC
TRBV5-5	NA	NA	TRBJ1-3	CASSRTRSSGNTIYF	TGTGCCAGCAGCCGAACACGGTCCTCTGGAAACACCATATATTTT
TRBV25-1	few	NA	TRBJ1-2	CATGTEGIYGYTF	TGTGCCACCGGGACTGAGGGGATTTATGGCTACACCTTC